Reported below is one T cell receptor (beta chain). This clone has a single count. Its antigen is still unknown. Base qualities are not provided; no much larger clone lies one nucleotide away. The Qiagen DNeasy kit was used to extract genomic DNA from unsorted PBMCs and from the negatively selected CD4+ and CD8+ fractions. TCR beta CDR3 regions were subjected to amplification by immunoSEQ multiplex PCR with primers that anneal to V and J segments. A synthetic immune receptor repertoire was used to minimize amplification bias, and remaining bias was computationally removed after sequencing. The original pipeline was this. Repertoire diversity was quantified as the Shannon entropy index using custom Python scripts. Unsorted, CD4+ and CD8+ repertoires were examined separately, except in combined analyses, for which CD4+ and CD8+ sequences were merged in silico. Clonal expansion was defined as at least a 2-fold frequency increase after treatment relative to C1D1, with a pseudocount of 0.5 for undetected baseline clones. Singleton clones were defined as clones with 0 or 1 copy at C1D1, and non-singleton clones were defined as clones with 2 or more copies. Clones expanded in unsorted samples were labelled as CD4+, CD8+ or unknown by matching protein sequences in sorted samples from the same patient. Wilcoxon tests on paired samples were used to test changes in diversity from C1D1 to C4D1. In TCRdb, the immuneACCESS table is reduced to in-frame sequences with V and J assigned. These tables do not hold every clone; where another copy was compared, an unresolved V gene accounts for under half, and the others remain unexplained. Clone size and V and J calls were adopted from that table, with D and trimming inferred from the DNA. Within this sample are roughly 1,700 clones, with approximately 82% of them counted one time only. Around a tenth of the sample lies in the top ten.

Interpreted using the paper, the time point label stands for: cycle 1 day 1 (C1D1), immediately before nivolumab initiation. Relapse after autologous stem cell transplantation had occurred in all trial patients, and cohorts A, B and C were distinguished by prior brentuximab vedotin exposure. CD8+ T cells were purified from thawed PBMCs by magnetic negative selection with a Miltenyi CD8+ T cell isolation kit. The trial cohort comprised around 60 patients with relapsed/refractory classical Hodgkin lymphoma whose best overall responses were complete response, partial response or progressive disease. In the multi-cohort phase II CheckMate 205 trial, trial patients received single-agent nivolumab. An independent review committee assessed best overall response using the 2007 International Working Group response criteria. Trial PBMCs were obtained immediately prior to nivolumab initiation (C1D1) and on therapy at cycle 2 day 1 and cycle 4 day 1. After peripheral blood was drawn into 8 mL Vacutainer Cell Preparation Tubes, PBMCs were isolated by centrifugation and then cryopreserved. Purified CD4+ and CD8+ fractions were prepared only for cases in which an additional PBMC sample was available. Magnetically labelled cells were removed on LS columns in a quadroMACS separator, and the flow-through was retained as the purified fraction.

This sample was included in a study of PD-1 blockade in classical Hodgkin lymphoma (dated by TCRdb to the early 2020s). For the wider study: Nivolumab dosing was 3 mg/kg intravenously every 2 weeks, continuing until either disease progression or unacceptable toxicity. The study used CyTOF and TCR beta sequencing to define a peripheral blood immune signature of response to PD-1 blockade in classical Hodgkin lymphoma.

Points the paper makes about the study in general: The study covered only a single clinical trial cohort, and the causes of the repertoire differences, possibly disease activity or prior therapy, were still not defined. Trial patients with a complete response had baseline diversity similar to that of newly diagnosed patients, while partial responders and progressors had significantly lower diversity. A significant rise by C4D1 was seen in CD4+ but not CD8+ TCR diversity (p=0.0027 vs p=0.16), with the rise being most apparent in complete responders (p=0.02). Baseline TCR diversity was reported to be lower in newly diagnosed patients than in healthy donors and to be lower still in relapsed/refractory patients. Lower diversity was seen in patients whose nivolumab began less than 1 year after ASCT, and these patients were left out of later analyses so that immune reconstitution would not confound the results.

From a lookup of the germline V gene (reference sequence), CDR1 and CDR2 are SEHNR and FQNEAQ. The cysteine opens and the phenylalanine closes a CDR3 of 13 amino acids. Only CDR3 DNA remains: 39 bases, in frame from the first base. Cut back by 10 bases and 6 bases, the V and J ends lie 15 bases apart. The receptor comes from a human donor with classical Hodgkin lymphoma. Material: CD8+ T cells from blood, obtained at baseline. The chain links TRBV7-9 with TRBJ2-2, and perhaps TRBD2 as D gene, on 5 matching bases. The nucleotide sequence is TGTGCCATCCACTGGGGAGTAGCCGGGGAGCTGTTTTTT. The translation is CAIHWGVAGELFF.